These 14 T cell receptor beta chains came from one sample sequenced in a study of radiotherapy plus CTLA-4 blockade in lung cancer. Measured with immunoSEQ multiplex PCR; TCRdb has only the in-frame clones, and not every one. The sample includes some 90,000 clones, over 80% of them seen just once. The sample consisted of peripheral blood, taken from a patient treated with radiotherapy plus ipilimumab. The receptor set was obtained from a human donor with non-small cell lung cancer who had stable disease on radiotherapy plus ipilimumab.

The chain carries TRBV7-2 and TRBJ2-5, with 7 bases aligning to TRBD1. CDR1 SGHTA and CDR2 FQGNSA come from the germline V gene. Trimming at V came to 0 bases and at J to 1 base, leaving 5 bases not matched to a gene. The CDR3 has 16 residues. The CDR3 here is CASSLAGPGGQETQYF. The CDR3 DNA reads as TGTGCCAGCAGCTTAGCAGGCCCAGGGGGCCAAGAGACCCAGTACTTC.

The chain links TRBV2 to TRBJ2-7; 8 bases map to TRBD1. Germline loops: CDR1 SNHLY, CDR2 FYNNEI. The CDR3 is 14 amino acids. V dropped 6 bases and J dropped 2; count of bases not matched to a gene: 6. As DNA, the CDR3 is TGTGCCAGCAGAGGACAGGGAAGCGCCTACGAGCAGTACTTC. It is translated as CASRGQGSAYEQYF.

The chain uses TRBV6-1 and TRBJ1-1; 9 bases are shared with TRBD1. CDR1 MNHNS and CDR2 SASEGT come from the germline V gene. V was clipped by 10 bases and J by 5 bases; unmatched bases: 2. The CDR3 is 11 residues long. The CDR3 DNA sequence: TGTGCCAACAGGGGGCTAACTGAAGCTTTCTTT. Translating it yields CANRGLTEAFF.

The rearrangement joins TRBV9 to TRBJ2-1, with D maybe TRBD2 (6 bases). This CDR3 contains 14 residues. Germline V gene data show CDR1 as SGDLS and CDR2 as YYNGEE. Trimming left V 0 bases short and J 10 bases short, with 14 bases between. The CDR3 DNA sequence: TGTGCCAGCAGCGTAGCGGGAGCGGTACGGGAGCAGTTCTTC. Its protein product is CASSVAGAVREQFF.

The chain recombines TRBV13 with TRBJ2-1; TRBD2 might be the D (5 bases). Germline V lookup: CDR1 PRHDT, CDR2 FYEKMQ (reference sequence). The CDR3 has 16 residues. The V end was cut by 5 bases, the J end by 2 bases, with 16 bases between. The CDR3: CASSLPGAVTYNEQFF. The CDR3 region has the DNA TGTGCCAGCAGCCTACCTGGAGCGGTGACCTACAATGAGCAGTTCTTC.

The chain has TRBV28 and TRBJ2-7; D is possibly TRBD1 (5 bases). The V gene lost 3 bases and the J gene lost 0 bases, with 12 bases spanning the gap. The CDR3 sequence is 15 residues long. Germline lookup yields CDR1 MDHEN and CDR2 SYDVKM. The CDR3 nucleotides read TGTGCCAGCAGTTTTTTGACAGTTCGCTCCTACGAGCAGTACTTC. Its protein is CASSFLTVRSYEQYF.

The chain links TRBV5-1 to TRBJ2-1; D remains ambiguous. The germline gives CDR1 SGHRS, CDR2 YFSETQ. V was pared by 4 bases and J by 8 bases, with 19 bases between. CDR3 length: 15 amino acids. The CDR3 region has the DNA TGCGCCAGCAGCCCCGACGGGTTCAGTAACCATGAGCAGTTCTTC. This translates into CASSPDGFSNHEQFF. The whole variable domain, remainder taken from reference TRBV5-1 and TRBJ2-1, is KAGVTQTPRYLIKTRGQQVTLSCSPISGHRSVSWYQQTPGQGLQFLFEYFSETQRNKGNFPGRFSGRQFSNSRSEMNVSTLELGDSALYLCASSPDGFSNHEQFFGPGTRLTVL.

This rearrangement joins TRBV7-9 to TRBJ1-6, with 8 bases lining up with TRBD1. CDR1 and CDR2 from the germline V gene are SEHNR and FQNEAQ (reference sequence). This CDR3 contains 15 residues. V dropped 5 bases and J dropped 9; count of bases not matched to a gene: 9. This CDR3 reads CASSASGQGGSPLHF. In DNA form, the CDR3 reads TGTGCCAGCAGCGCTAGCGGACAGGGCGGTTCACCCCTCCACTTT. Together with reference TRBV7-9 and TRBJ1-6, the CDR3 gives the full variable domain: DTGVSQNPRHKITKRGQNVTFRCDPISEHNRLYWYRQTLGQGPEFLTYFQNEAQLEKSRLLSDRFSAERPKGSFSTLEIQRTEQGDSAMYLCASSASGQGGSPLHFGNGTRLTVT.

Comment on this clone: Since a much larger clone is just one base distant, this may be a read error. In the same sample, other DNA sequences code for this CDR3. The V gene is TRBV7-3, the J gene TRBJ2-5, with 7 bases that match TRBD2. Losses at the gene ends were 4 bases for V and 4 bases for J; bases not matched to a gene: 3. The germline CDR1 and CDR2 sequences are SGHTA and FQGTGA. The CDR3 has 13 amino acids. This CDR3 reads CASSSWGGETQYF. As DNA, the CDR3 is TGTGCCAGCAGCTCGTGGGGGGGAGAGACCCAGTACTTC. The whole variable domain, filled in from reference TRBV7-3 and TRBJ2-5, reads GAGVSQTPSNKVTEKGKYVELRCDPISGHTALYWYRQSLGQGPEFLIYFQGTGAADDSGLPNDRFFAVRPEGSVSTLKIQRTERGDSAVYLCASSSWGGETQYFGPGTRLLVL.

The rearrangement joins TRBV30 to TRBJ1-3; D not certain. The V gene lost 4 bases and the J gene lost 6 bases, with 16 bases spanning the gap. Germline CDR1 is GTSNPN and CDR2 is SVGIG (reference sequence). The CDR3 extends over 14 amino acids. CDR3 bases: TGTGCCTGGACCCCTACGGCGGGAAAAAACACCATATATTTT. Its protein product is CAWTPTAGKNTIYF. Supplemented by reference TRBV30 and TRBJ1-3, the full variable domain reads SQTIHQWPATLVQPVGSPLSLECTVEGTSNPNLYWYRQAAGRGLQLLFYSVGIGQISSEVPQNLSASRPQDRQFILSSKKLLLSDSGFYLCAWTPTAGKNTIYFGEGSWLTVV.

This rearrangement joins TRBV19 to TRBJ2-3, with TRBD2 identical over 15 bases. Trimming took 9 bases from V and 9 from J; bases not matched to a gene: 7. Germline values: CDR1 LNHDA, CDR2 SQIVND (reference sequence). The CDR3 length is 14 residues. CDR3: CASGLAGGRGTQYF. As DNA, the CDR3 is TGTGCCAGCGGACTAGCGGGAGGGCGGGGCACGCAGTATTTT. Supplemented by reference TRBV19 and TRBJ2-3, the full variable domain reads DGGITQSPKYLFRKEGQNVTLSCEQNLNHDAMYWYRQDPGQGLRLIYYSQIVNDFQKGDIAEGYSVSREKKESFPLTVTSAQKNPTAFYLCASGLAGGRGTQYFGPGTRLTVL.

This clone was observed a handful of times. V gene TRBV30 combines with J gene TRBJ2-7; 7 bases agree with TRBD1. Looked up from germline, CDR1 is GTSNPN and CDR2 is SVGIG (reference sequence). V lost 1 base to trimming and J lost 6 bases; unmatched junction nucleotides: 0. The CDR3 spans 11 residues. CDR3 protein: CAWSEGAEQYF. The CDR3 bases are TGTGCCTGGAGTGAGGGGGCCGAGCAGTACTTC.

For the CDR3, the DNA is TGTGCCAGCAGCCTAGGAGGACTAGCGGGTACGCAGTATTTT. Its protein product is CASSLGGLAGTQYF. The rearrangement links TRBV7-3 to TRBJ2-3; 11 nucleotides align to TRBD2. The germline gives CDR1 SGHTA, CDR2 FQGTGA. The CDR3 is made up of 14 amino acids. After removal of 5 bases from V and 8 bases from J, the junction contained 6 bases not matched to a gene.

The V and J genes are TRBV2 and TRBJ2-2; no definite D call. Trimming removed 0 bases from V and 1 base from J, with 6 bases in between. This CDR3 has 15 residues. CDR1 is SNHLY, CDR2 FYNNEI, per germline. The CDR3 DNA reads as TGTGCCAGCAGTGAAGCGCGTCTGAACACCGGGGAGCTGTTTTTT. Translation: CASSEARLNTGELFF.